This TCR beta chain was retrieved from a study of blood T cell repertoires in COVID-19 (dated by TCRdb to the early 2020s). Broadly, across the study: Samples from collaborators originated in the United States, Italy and Spain and spanned both the acute and convalescent phases of COVID-19. The samples were drawn from two sources: the first 160 participants of the ongoing ImmuneRACE study, and over 1,000 subjects contributed by 6 global collaborators. Sample metadata almost always included a de-identified subject ID, COVID-19 status, age in years and sex. The material from the prospective study consisted of cDNA or gDNA derived from T cells, B-cell-depleted T cells, or PBMCs. The repertoires were released in a freely available public database meant as a resource for research on the immune response to SARS-CoV-2. Subjects who had been exposed to COVID-19, were actively infected with it, or had recovered from it provided the deeply sampled blood TCRbeta repertoires that made up the dataset. Where available, HLA class I and class II types were taken from metadata supplied by the sample provider and were not determined by assay-based typing.

TCRbeta CDR3 regions were amplified from genomic DNA using the immunoSEQ Assay, a bias-controlled multiplex PCR. In the original analysis: Within the assay, amplification of reference gene primers was used to estimate how many nucleated cells each sample contained. To quantify the absolute abundance of each unique TCRbeta CDR3 rearrangement, sequence reads were collapsed and filtered. For each sample, productive Simpson clonality was calculated as the square root of Simpson's diversity index across productive rearrangements. This immuneACCESS table, as held by TCRdb, lists in-frame sequences with V and J called but not all clones. Of the missing ones, under half trace to an unresolved V gene in checked studies; the others have no known cause. V and J calls plus clone size are reproduced from that table; the DNA served to infer D and trimming. The sample yields 240,000 or so clones; 70% to 75% were counted once. The top ten hold around 3.2% of the sample.

Each collaborating institution followed its own protocols to collect whole blood in K2EDTA tubes. For TCRbeta analysis, collaborator samples were shipped as frozen whole blood, as isolated PBMCs, or as DNA extracted from either sample type. This clone was counted at least ten times. The antigen it binds to is not known. No much larger clone is present one base from it, and per-base qualities are unavailable. The paper's findings and limits, for the study overall: The quantity of clinical and demographic metadata differed by source and by participant and was supplied without curation.

CDR1 is given as SGHTA and CDR2 as FQGNSA, both from the germline V gene. The germline V and J ends show losses of 3 bases and 8 bases respectively, and no gene match explains 7 bases of the junction. The CDR3 has 14 amino acids, counting the end cysteine and phenylalanine. The only DNA kept is the CDR3, 42 bases in frame from the first base. Sequenced sample: peripheral blood. This TCR was sampled from a woman of 80 years or more with acute or convalescent COVID-19. In this chain, TRBV7-2 is recombined with TRBJ1-2, with 9 middle bases fitting TRBD1. CDR3 protein: CASSLGTGIGGYTF. The base sequence is TGTGCCAGCAGCTTGGGGACAGGGATTGGAGGCTACACCTTC.